The 2 T cell receptor beta chains in this list originate from one sample, sequenced in a study of blood T cell repertoires in COVID-19. Measured with immunoSEQ multiplex PCR; TCRdb has only the in-frame clones, and not every one. The sample gives 68,000 or so clones, about 82% of which show up once; 35% to 45% is in the top ten. The sample comprised peripheral blood. All receptors come from a human donor in a cohort sampled during active COVID-19.

The gene calls are TRBV6-2 or TRBV6-3 and TRBJ2-2; D unresolved. The germline CDR1 and CDR2 sequences are MNHEY and SVGEGT. CDR3 length: 15 amino acids. The ends were cut back, 6 bases at V and 7 bases at J, with 18 bases in the middle. The CDR3 nucleotides are TGTGCCAGCAGCCCTTTGGAGCCTGCTAACGGGGAGCTGTTTTTT. This gives the protein CASSPLEPANGELFF.

The chain recombines TRBV6-5 with TRBJ1-1; D may be TRBD1 (5 bases). Trimming shortened V by 4 bases and J by 1 base, and 13 bases separated the two germline ends. Germline V lookup: CDR1 MNHEY, CDR2 SVGAGI. The CDR3 covers 15 residues. CDR3 in DNA: TGTGCCAGCAGTTCCCCCGGGGGGACGAACACTGAAGCTTTCTTT. This translates into CASSSPGGTNTEAFF.